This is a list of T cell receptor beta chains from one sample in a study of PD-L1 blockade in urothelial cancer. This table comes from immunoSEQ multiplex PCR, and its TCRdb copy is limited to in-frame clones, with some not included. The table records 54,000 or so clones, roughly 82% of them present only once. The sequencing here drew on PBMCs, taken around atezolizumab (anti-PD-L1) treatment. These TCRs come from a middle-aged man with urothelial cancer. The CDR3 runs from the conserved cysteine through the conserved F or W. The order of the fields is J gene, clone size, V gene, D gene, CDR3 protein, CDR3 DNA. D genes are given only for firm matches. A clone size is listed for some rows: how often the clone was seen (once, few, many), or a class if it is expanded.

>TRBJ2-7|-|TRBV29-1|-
CSVEEQGASYEQYF
TGCAGCGTTGAAGAACAGGGTGCCTCCTACGAGCAGTACTTC
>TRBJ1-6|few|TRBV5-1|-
CASSRQSGSSPLHF
TGCGCCAGCAGCCGACAGTCCGGGAGTTCACCCCTCCACTTT
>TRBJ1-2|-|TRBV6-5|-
CASSQTGNYGYTF
TGTGCCAGCAGTCAAACAGGGAACTATGGCTACACCTTC
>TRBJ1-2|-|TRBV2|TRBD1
CASSEVTGQHYGYTF
TGTGCCAGCAGTGAGGTAACGGGACAGCACTATGGCTACACCTTC
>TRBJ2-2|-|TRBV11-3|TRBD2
CASSLDGNRLAENTGELFF
TGTGCCAGCAGCTTAGACGGTAACCGACTAGCGGAGAACACCGGGGAGCTGTTTTTT
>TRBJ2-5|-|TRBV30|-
CAWSGPFGQRETQYF
TGTGCCTGGAGTGGGCCCTTTGGACAAAGGGAGACCCAGTACTTC
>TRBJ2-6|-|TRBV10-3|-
CAISEGDSGANVLTF
TGTGCCATCAGTGAAGGGGACTCTGGGGCCAACGTCCTGACTTTC
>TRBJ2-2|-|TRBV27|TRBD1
CASSLIPGQGRELFF
TGTGCCAGCAGTTTAATCCCCGGACAGGGACGGGAGCTGTTTTTT
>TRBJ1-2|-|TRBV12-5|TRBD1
CASGSPTGAGYTF
TGTGCTAGTGGTTCCCCCACAGGGGCGGGCTACACCTTC
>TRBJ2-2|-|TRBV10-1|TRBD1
CASSTGAGAGELFF
TGCGCCAGCAGTACAGGGGCTGGGGCCGGGGAGCTGTTTTTT
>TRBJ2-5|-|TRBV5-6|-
CASSLDQAGETQYF
TGTGCCAGCAGCTTGGACCAAGCAGGAGAGACCCAGTACTTC
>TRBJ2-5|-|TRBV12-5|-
CATVIGTPQETQYF
TGTGCTACCGTTATTGGGACACCTCAAGAGACCCAGTACTTC
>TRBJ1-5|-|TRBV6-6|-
CASSSPGGETKPQHF
TGTGCCAGCAGCTCACCGGGGGGAGAGACGAAGCCCCAGCATTTT
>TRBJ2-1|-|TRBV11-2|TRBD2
CASSLVASGGYVEQFF
TGTGCCAGCAGCTTAGTGGCTAGCGGGGGGTATGTTGAGCAGTTCTTC
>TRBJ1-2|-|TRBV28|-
CASSLGGLATYGYTF
TGTGCCAGCAGTTTAGGAGGACTGGCTACCTATGGCTACACCTTC
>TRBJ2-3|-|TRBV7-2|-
CASSFDEGIGDTQYF
TGTGCCAGCAGCTTCGACGAGGGAATTGGAGATACGCAGTATTTT
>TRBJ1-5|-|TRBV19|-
CASSIVKGGNQPQHF
TGTGCCAGTAGTATAGTTAAGGGAGGAAATCAGCCCCAGCATTTT
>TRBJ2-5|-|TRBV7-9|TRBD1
CASSLQNRGQQETQYF
TGTGCCAGCAGCTTACAGAACAGGGGGCAGCAAGAGACCCAGTACTTC
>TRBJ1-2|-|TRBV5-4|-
CASSLIVTGSGYTF
TGTGCCAGCAGCTTGATAGTAACGGGGTCTGGCTACACCTTC
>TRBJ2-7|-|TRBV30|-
CAWRQELSSYEQYF
TGTGCCTGGAGGCAGGAATTATCCTCCTACGAGCAGTACTTC
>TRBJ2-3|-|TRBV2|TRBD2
CASSENLAGGPTDTQYF
TGTGCCAGCAGTGAAAATTTAGCGGGGGGGCCCACAGATACGCAGTATTTT
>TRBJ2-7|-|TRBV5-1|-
CASSLGRTTPYEQYF
TGCGCCAGCAGCTTGGGGAGGACCACCCCCTACGAGCAGTACTTC
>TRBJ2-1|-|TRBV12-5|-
CASGLVYQRKTYNEQFF
TGTGCTAGTGGTTTGGTATATCAGCGGAAAACCTACAATGAGCAGTTCTTC
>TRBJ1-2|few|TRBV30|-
CAWSPTGAYGYTF
TGTGCCTGGAGCCCCACAGGTGCCTATGGCTACACCTTC
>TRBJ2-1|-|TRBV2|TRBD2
CASRRLAGAGGNEQFF
TGTGCCAGCAGACGACTAGCGGGGGCCGGGGGAAATGAGCAGTTCTTC
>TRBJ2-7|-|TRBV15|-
CATSRDAGGHEQYF
TGTGCCACCAGCAGAGATGCTGGAGGGCACGAGCAGTACTTC
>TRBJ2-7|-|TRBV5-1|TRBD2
CASSSWAGGSYEQYF
TGCGCCAGCAGCTCCTGGGCGGGGGGGTCCTACGAGCAGTACTTC
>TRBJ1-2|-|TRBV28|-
CASSSPAGQGGGYGYTF
TGTGCCAGCAGTTCGCCTGCGGGGCAGGGCGGGGGTTATGGCTACACCTTC
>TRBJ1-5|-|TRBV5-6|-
CASSLRGYSNQPQHF
TGTGCCAGCAGCCTGAGGGGGTATAGCAATCAGCCCCAGCATTTT
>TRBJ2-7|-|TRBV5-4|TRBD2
CASNSGGGYNEQYF
TGTGCCAGCAACTCGGGGGGGGGTTATAACGAGCAGTACTTC
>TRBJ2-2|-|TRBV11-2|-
CASSLLRLQGYGDTGELFF
TGTGCCAGCAGCCTACTGCGTCTACAGGGCTATGGGGACACCGGGGAGCTGTTTTTT
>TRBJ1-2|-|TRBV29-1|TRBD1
CSAGPQGDGGYTF
TGCAGCGCTGGACCTCAGGGGGACGGCGGCTACACCTTC
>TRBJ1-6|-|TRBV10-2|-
CASSLDSSYNSPLHF
TGCGCCAGCAGTTTGGACAGCTCCTATAATTCACCCCTCCACTTT
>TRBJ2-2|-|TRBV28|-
CASSSPFGLTTGELFF
TGTGCCAGCAGTTCGCCCTTCGGACTCACCACCGGGGAGCTGTTTTTT
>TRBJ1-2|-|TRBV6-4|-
CASSDAGYGYTF
TGTGCCAGCAGTGACGCGGGATATGGCTACACCTTC
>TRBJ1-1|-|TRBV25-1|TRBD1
CASSGTGLGTEAFF
TGTGCCAGCAGTGGGACAGGGCTGGGCACTGAAGCTTTCTTT
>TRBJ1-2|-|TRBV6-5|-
CASGPLGGGSYGYTF
TGTGCCAGCGGGCCCCTGGGTGGGGGCAGCTATGGCTACACCTTC
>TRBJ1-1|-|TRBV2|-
CASSRGLRNTEAFF
TGTGCCAGCAGCCGCGGACTCCGGAACACTGAAGCTTTCTTT
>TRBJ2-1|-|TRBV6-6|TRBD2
CASILAGGPYNEQFF
TGTGCCAGTATCTTAGCGGGGGGGCCCTACAATGAGCAGTTCTTC
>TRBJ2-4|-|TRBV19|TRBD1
CASSSQEQGKNIQYF
TGTGCCAGTAGCTCTCAGGAACAGGGGAAAAACATTCAGTACTTC
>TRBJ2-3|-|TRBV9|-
CASSVGSGGTDTQYF
TGTGCCAGCAGCGTAGGGTCGGGGGGCACAGATACGCAGTATTTT
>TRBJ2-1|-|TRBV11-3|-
CASSFSAESYNEQFF
TGTGCCAGCAGCTTCTCAGCGGAGTCCTACAATGAGCAGTTCTTC
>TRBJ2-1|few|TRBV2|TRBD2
CASTGRGLVYNEQFF
TGTGCCAGCACCGGGAGGGGTTTAGTGTACAATGAGCAGTTCTTC
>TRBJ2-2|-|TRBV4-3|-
CASSQLSTGELFF
TGCGCCAGCAGCCAACTATCAACCGGGGAGCTGTTTTTT
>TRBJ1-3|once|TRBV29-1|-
CSVARPGESGNTIYF
TGCAGCGTTGCCCGCCCCGGGGAGTCTGGAAACACCATATATTTT
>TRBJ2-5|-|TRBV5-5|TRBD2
CASSRGLAGDQETQYF
TGTGCCAGCAGCCGCGGACTAGCGGGGGATCAAGAGACCCAGTACTTC
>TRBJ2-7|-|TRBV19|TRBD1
CASSSPRQGAYEQYF
TGTGCCAGTAGTTCACCGAGGCAGGGGGCCTACGAGCAGTACTTC
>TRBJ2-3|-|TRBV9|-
CASSGRSVGIGDTQYF
TGTGCCAGCAGCGGGAGGAGCGTTGGGATTGGAGATACGCAGTATTTT
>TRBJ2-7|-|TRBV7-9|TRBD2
CASSWGGEQYF
TGTGCCAGCAGCTGGGGGGGAGAGCAGTACTTC
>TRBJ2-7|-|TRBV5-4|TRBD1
CASSLDGTGPYEQYF
TGTGCCAGCAGCTTGGACGGGACAGGTCCCTACGAGCAGTACTTC
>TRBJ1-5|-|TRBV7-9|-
CASTDTGGLHF
TGTGCCAGCACCGACACGGGAGGGTTGCATTTT
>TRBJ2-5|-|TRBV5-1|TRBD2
CASRTRPQETQYF
TGCGCCAGTAGGACTAGACCCCAAGAGACCCAGTACTTC
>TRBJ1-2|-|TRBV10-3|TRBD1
CAISDRVPYGYTF
TGTGCCATCAGCGACAGGGTACCCTATGGCTACACCTTC